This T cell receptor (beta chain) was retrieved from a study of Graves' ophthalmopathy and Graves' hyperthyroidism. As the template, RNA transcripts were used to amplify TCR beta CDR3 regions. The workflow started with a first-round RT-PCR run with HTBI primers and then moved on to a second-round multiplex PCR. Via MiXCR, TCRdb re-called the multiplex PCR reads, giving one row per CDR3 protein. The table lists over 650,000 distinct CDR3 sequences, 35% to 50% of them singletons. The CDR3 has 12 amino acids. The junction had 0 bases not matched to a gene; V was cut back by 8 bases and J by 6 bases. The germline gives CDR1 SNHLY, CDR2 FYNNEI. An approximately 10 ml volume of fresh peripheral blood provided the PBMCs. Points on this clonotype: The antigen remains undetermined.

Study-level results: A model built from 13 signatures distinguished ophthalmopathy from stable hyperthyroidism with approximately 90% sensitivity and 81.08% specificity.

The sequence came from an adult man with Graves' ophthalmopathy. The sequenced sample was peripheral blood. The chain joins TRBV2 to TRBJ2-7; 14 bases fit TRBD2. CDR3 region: CASGTSGSEQYF. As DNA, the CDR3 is TGTGCCAGCGGGACTAGCGGGAGCGAGCAGTACTTC.